A selection of T cell receptor beta chains follows, all from one sample in a study of TIL therapy for anti-PD-1-resistant metastatic lung cancer. Profiled with immunoSEQ multiplex PCR; TCRdb holds only in-frame clones, not every one. The table includes approximately 50,000 clones, over 75% detected once. The material was blood, obtained at baseline. The source is a person between 25 and 79 years old with non-small cell lung cancer. Each CDR3 is given with its conserved first and last residue. The order of the fields is V gene, clone size, J gene, D gene, CDR3 DNA, CDR3 protein. A D gene is named only where the DNA matches it firmly. Part of the rows lack a size; the others show once, few, many or a class for expanded clones.

>TRBV2|-|TRBJ2-4|-
TGTGCCAGCAGTGGAGGGGCGGGAGCCAAAAACATTCAGTACTTC
CASSGGAGAKNIQYF
>TRBV14|-|TRBJ2-7|-
TGTGCCAGCAGCCCCGCGGACTACCGCTACGAGCAGTACTTC
CASSPADYRYEQYF
>TRBV6-6|-|TRBJ2-5|TRBD2
TGTGCCAGCAAAATTGGAGCGGGAAAACAAGAGACCCAGTACTTC
CASKIGAGKQETQYF
>TRBV7-9|few|TRBJ2-2|TRBD2
TGTGCCAGCAGCCTTGGACTAGCGGAAAACACCGGGGAGCTGTTTTTT
CASSLGLAENTGELFF
>TRBV7-6|-|TRBJ2-5|-
TGTGCCAGCAGCTTACTCCAGCTGGGCGAGACCCAGTACTTC
CASSLLQLGETQYF
>TRBV7-9|few|TRBJ2-2|TRBD1
TGTGCCAGCAGCGTCTCCGGGACAGGGAATACCGGGGAGCTGTTTTTT
CASSVSGTGNTGELFF
>TRBV2|-|TRBJ2-5|-
TGTGCCAGCAGTGGACCGACATGGACCCAAGAGACCCAGTACTTC
CASSGPTWTQETQYF
>TRBV24-1|-|TRBJ2-2|TRBD2
TGTGCCACCCGGGGGGAGGTCGGGGAGCTGTTTTTT
CATRGEVGELFF
>TRBV7-3|-|TRBJ2-1|-
TGTGCCAGCAGTGGCAGGGGCAATGAGCAGTTCTTC
CASSGRGNEQFF
>TRBV7-2|few|TRBJ1-5|-
TGTGCCAGCAGCTCGAACAATCAGCCCCAGCATTTT
CASSSNNQPQHF
>TRBV4-3|-|TRBJ2-4|-
TGCGCCAGCAGCCAAGATCCGGACAGAGCCCAAAACATTCAGTACTTC
CASSQDPDRAQNIQYF
>TRBV3-1/TRBV3-2|-|TRBJ1-2|TRBD1
TGTGCCAGCAGCCAAAGACAGGGACCCTATGGCTACACCTTC
CASSQRQGPYGYTF
>TRBV6-2/TRBV6-3|-|TRBJ1-2|-
TGTGCCAGCAGTTCGGCCACAACCCGCTATGGCTACACCTTC
CASSSATTRYGYTF
>TRBV7-9|-|TRBJ2-1|TRBD2
TGTGCCAGCAGCTCGAGAAGAGCGGGGGACAATGAGCAGTTCTTC
CASSSRRAGDNEQFF
>TRBV29-1|-|TRBJ2-3|TRBD2
TGCAGCGTTGTCAGGGGAGGTAGCGGGAGGGCCAAGGATACGCAGTATTTT
CSVVRGGSGRAKDTQYF
>TRBV19|-|TRBJ1-5|-
TGTGCCAGTAGTATAGGGACCCGAGGGATTCATCAGCCCCAGCATTTT
CASSIGTRGIHQPQHF
>TRBV24-1|-|TRBJ1-5|TRBD1
TGTGCCACCAGTGACCCCACAGGGGATACCAATCAGCCCCAGCATTTT
CATSDPTGDTNQPQHF
>TRBV7-2|-|TRBJ2-2|-
TGTGCCAGCAGCTTAGCGTTTTTGGGAGCAGCGAACACCGGGGAGCTGTTTTTT
CASSLAFLGAANTGELFF
>TRBV7-9|-|TRBJ1-3|-
TGTGCCAGCAGCTTACCGACAGGTACTGGAAACACCATATATTTT
CASSLPTGTGNTIYF
>TRBV7-2|-|TRBJ2-1|TRBD1
TGTGCCAGCAGCTTCGACAGGGGACTCAACAATGAGCAGTTCTTC
CASSFDRGLNNEQFF
>TRBV6-2/TRBV6-3|-|TRBJ1-5|-
TGTGCCAGCAGTTACCAGGGGCGTAGATTCAATCAGCCCCAGCATTTT
CASSYQGRRFNQPQHF
>TRBV28|-|TRBJ1-1|TRBD1
TGTGCCAGCAGTTCGACAGGGGGAGCCACTGAAGCTTTCTTT
CASSSTGGATEAFF
>TRBV28|-|TRBJ1-6|-
TGTGCCAGCAGCCTCCCCCCCGGCAGGGGTGGCTCACCCCTCCACTTT
CASSLPPGRGGSPLHF
>TRBV6-2/TRBV6-3|-|TRBJ1-1|-
TGTGCCAGCAGTTACTCATCTAGGGCTTTGACGCAGGGTGAAGCTTTCTTT
CASSYSSRALTQGEAFF
>TRBV28|-|TRBJ1-2|-
TGTGCCAGCAGTCCAGCTGGGCAGATTTATGGCTACACCTTC
CASSPAGQIYGYTF
>TRBV4-1|-|TRBJ2-1|TRBD1
TGCGCCAGCAGCCACCGCGGACAGGGGGGCAGTGAGCAGTTCTTC
CASSHRGQGGSEQFF
>TRBV3-1/TRBV3-2|-|TRBJ2-3|-
TGTGCCAGCAGCCAAGGAGGGGGCACAGATACGCAGTATTTT
CASSQGGGTDTQYF
>TRBV5-6|-|TRBJ2-7|-
TGTGCCAGCAGCCCCGGGTACGGGCCCTACGAGCAGTACTTC
CASSPGYGPYEQYF
>TRBV6-1|-|TRBJ1-2|TRBD1
TGTGCCAGCAGTGAACCGGGACAGGGGGTTGGCTACACCTTC
CASSEPGQGVGYTF
>TRBV5-5|-|TRBJ1-5|-
TGTGCCAGCAGCTTGTTGGGGATGGGCAATCAGCCCCAGCATTTT
CASSLLGMGNQPQHF
>TRBV21-1|-|TRBJ2-3|-
TGTGCCAGCAGCAAACGGCGGGGGGTGTTTGATACGCAGTATTTT
CASSKRRGVFDTQYF
>TRBV30|-|TRBJ2-1|TRBD2
TGTGCCTGGAGGAAGACTAGCGGCTCCTACAATGAGCAGTTCTTC
CAWRKTSGSYNEQFF
>TRBV4-1|-|TRBJ2-2|TRBD2
TGCGCCAGCAGCCACCTGGGACTAGCGGGGAACACCGGGGAGCTGTTTTTT
CASSHLGLAGNTGELFF
>TRBV7-3|-|TRBJ2-5|-
TGTGCCAGCAGCTTATGGGTCGGGAAACCAGAGACCCAGTACTTC
CASSLWVGKPETQYF
>TRBV24-1|-|TRBJ2-7|TRBD1
TGTGCCACCAGTCTTGCCGGGACAGGTGAGAACGAGCAGTACTTC
CATSLAGTGENEQYF
>TRBV10-3|-|TRBJ1-5|-
TGTGCCATCAGTGCCAGGGGTTTGCAGAGCAATCAGCCCCAGCATTTT
CAISARGLQSNQPQHF
>TRBV18|-|TRBJ1-1|-
TGTGCCAGCTCACCACGTGTAAAGGCAGGGGCGAACACTGAAGCTTTCTTT
CASSPRVKAGANTEAFF
>TRBV9|-|TRBJ2-5|TRBD1
TGTGCCAGCAGCGTGACAGGGCGTGGAGAGACCCAGTACTTC
CASSVTGRGETQYF
>TRBV2|-|TRBJ2-1|-
TGTGCCAGCAGTGAAGGGAGGGGGCGTTACAATGAGCAGTTCTTC
CASSEGRGRYNEQFF
>TRBV24-1|-|TRBJ1-1|-
TGTGCCACCAGTGATTTGCAGGAGGGCACTGAAGCTTTCTTT
CATSDLQEGTEAFF
>TRBV29-1|-|TRBJ2-2|-
TGCAGCGTTACTCAGATTAACACCGGGGAGCTGTTTTTT
CSVTQINTGELFF
>TRBV29-1|-|TRBJ1-5|-
TGCAGCGTTCGAAGGGAAAGCAATCAGCCCCAGCATTTT
CSVRRESNQPQHF
>TRBV3-1/TRBV3-2|-|TRBJ2-1|TRBD2
TGTGCCAGCAGCCAAGAGGCGAGCGGGGCCCTATACAATGAGCAGTTCTTC
CASSQEASGALYNEQFF
>TRBV19|-|TRBJ2-1|-
TGTGCCACCCGAGCCCGTAGCGAGTACAATGAGCAGTTCTTC
CATRARSEYNEQFF
>TRBV28|-|TRBJ1-6|-
TGTGCCAGCGCCCCCCAGGGCCGAGATTCACCCCTCCACTTT
CASAPQGRDSPLHF
>TRBV27|-|TRBJ1-1|TRBD1
TGTGCCAGCAGTTCTACCGTACAGGGGGCGCGAACTGAAGCTTTCTTT
CASSSTVQGARTEAFF
>TRBV9|-|TRBJ1-4|-
TGTGCCAGCAGCCCCCGGACGGGCTTAGGAGAACTGTTTTTT
CASSPRTGLGELFF
>TRBV19|-|TRBJ1-5|-
TGTGCCAGTGGGCGGGAGTATAGCAATCAGCCCCAGCATTTT
CASGREYSNQPQHF
>TRBV7-9|-|TRBJ2-1|TRBD2
TGTGCCAGCAGCCAGGGACTAGCGAGGAGCTCCTACAATGAGCAGTTCTTC
CASSQGLARSSYNEQFF
>TRBV6-2/TRBV6-3|-|TRBJ2-1|TRBD1
TGTGCCAGCAGTTACTGGGACAGTTTGAGCTCCTACAATGAGCAGTTCTTC
CASSYWDSLSSYNEQFF
>TRBV14|-|TRBJ2-7|-
TGTGCCAGCAGCCAAGATAGGTGGGCAGGCAATTACTACGAGCAGTACTTC
CASSQDRWAGNYYEQYF
>TRBV28|-|TRBJ2-7|-
TGTGCCAGCAGTCCCCCCCGGGGAAAGCAGTACTTC
CASSPPRGKQYF
>TRBV7-6|-|TRBJ1-4|-
TGTGCCAGCAGCCTAAAGGGGGAAGCAACTAATGAAAAACTGTTTTTT
CASSLKGEATNEKLFF
>TRBV28|-|TRBJ1-2|-
TGTGCCAGCAGTTTACCCGACAGCAGGGCGAGCTATGGCTACACCTTC
CASSLPDSRASYGYTF
>TRBV19|-|TRBJ2-7|TRBD2
TGTGCCAGTAGTAAAGTAGCGGGGCCCGCCTACGAGCAGTACTTC
CASSKVAGPAYEQYF
>TRBV6-5|-|TRBJ1-6|TRBD1
TGTGCCAGCAGCTACGAACAGGGGGTAGATTCACCCCTCCACTTT
CASSYEQGVDSPLHF
>TRBV15|-|TRBJ2-1|-
TGTGCCACCAGCAGCCCCTCAGCAGGGGTACAGTACAATGAGCAGTTCTTC
CATSSPSAGVQYNEQFF